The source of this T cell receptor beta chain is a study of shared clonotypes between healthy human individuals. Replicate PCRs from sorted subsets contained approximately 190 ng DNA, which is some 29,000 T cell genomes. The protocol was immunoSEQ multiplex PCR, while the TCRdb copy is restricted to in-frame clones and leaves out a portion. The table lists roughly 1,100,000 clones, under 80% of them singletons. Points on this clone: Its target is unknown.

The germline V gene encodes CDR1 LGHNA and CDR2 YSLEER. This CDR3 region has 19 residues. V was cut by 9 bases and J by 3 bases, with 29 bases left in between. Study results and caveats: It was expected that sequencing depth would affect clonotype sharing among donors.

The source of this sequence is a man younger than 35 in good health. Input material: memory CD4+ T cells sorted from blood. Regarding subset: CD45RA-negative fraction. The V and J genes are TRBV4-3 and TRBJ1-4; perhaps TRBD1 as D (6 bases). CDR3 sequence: CARSGGSGANLTPNEKLFF. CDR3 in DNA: TGCGCCAGGTCGGGTGGTTCAGGGGCTAATCTTACGCCTAATGAAAAACTGTTTTTT.